This T cell receptor beta chain emerged from a study of identical twins. Study conclusions and caveats: Invariant MAIT and iNKT cells are populations that could partly confound zero-insertion analyses.

This clonotype was seen a handful of times. The antigen remains unidentified. Via MiXCR, TCRdb re-called the 5' RACE reads, giving one row per CDR3 protein. The sample yields about 500,000 distinct CDR3 sequences, 13% to 15% seen once. Germline assignment: CDR1 SGHNT and CDR2 YYREEE (reference sequence). V shed 3 bases, J shed 5 bases, and the junction held 2 bases outside the gene matches. The CDR3 consists of 14 residues. The sample was also linked to a second study, of yellow fever vaccine responses in identical twins.

The sequenced material came from CD4+ T cells sorted from blood. The rearrangement joins TRBV5-4 to TRBJ1-6, with TRBD1 matching 7 bases. This TCR came from a woman aged 18-29 years in good health. This chain's CDR3 is CASSWDSNNSPLHF. The CDR3 coding sequence is TGTGCCAGCAGCTGGGACAGCAATAATTCACCCCTCCACTTT. The whole variable domain, filled in from reference TRBV5-4 and TRBJ1-6, reads ETGVTQSPTHLIKTRGQQVTLRCSSQSGHNTVSWYQQALGQGPQFIFQYYREEENGRGNFPPRFSGLQFPNYSSELNVNALELDDSALYLCASSWDSNNSPLHFGNGTRLTVT.